This TCR beta chain is from a study of T cell clonotyping in hematopoietic cell transplantation. Findings and caveats of the study: Recipient TCR diversity dropped after transplant; expanded clonotypes rose from day 30 to 180. Few recipient clonotypes overlapped donors; over 95% were de novo at given depth. Graft donor and pretransplant recipient Inverse Simpson Index values predicted broader posttransplant TCR diversity.

CDR1 SEHNR and CDR2 FQNEAQ come from the germline V gene (reference sequence). CDR3 length: 14 residues. V was trimmed by 5 bases and J by 6 bases, leaving 13 bases between them. Recipients were bled about 28 days pretransplant and at posttransplant days 30, 100, 180. Turning to this clone: Its antigen is not known.

Profiled with immunoSEQ multiplex PCR; TCRdb holds only in-frame clones, not every one. In the table there are around 9,500 clones, 80% to 95% of which are singletons. The gene calls are TRBV7-9 and TRBJ2-2, with D possibly TRBD1 on 6 matching bases. This specimen was PBMCs, taken 100 days after allogeneic stem cell transplant. The sequence was obtained from a male patient aged 50 to 59 who had an allogeneic stem cell transplant from a related donor, so T cells may come from the graft donor. Some clones in this sample may be carry-over from other donors' samples. The CDR3 region is CASSGQGKAGELFF. CDR3 sequence (DNA): TGTGCCAGCAGCGGGCAGGGGAAAGCCGGGGAGCTGTTTTTT. The full variable domain, rest sourced from reference TRBV7-9 and TRBJ2-2, is DTGVSQNPRHKITKRGQNVTFRCDPISEHNRLYWYRQTLGQGPEFLTYFQNEAQLEKSRLLSDRFSAERPKGSFSTLEIQRTEQGDSAMYLCASSGQGKAGELFFGEGSRLTVL.